The 29 T cell receptor beta chains below come from one sample, sequenced in a study of cytomegalovirus exposure and HLA in healthy donors. The PCR was carried out with 60 Vbeta primers and 13 Jbeta primers. Using immunoSEQ multiplex PCR, the repertoire was profiled, and TCRdb retains in-frame clones only, with some absent. The sample carries approximately 170,000 clones, approximately 81% recorded once. Sequencing was done on a sample of PBMCs. These receptors came from a young woman in good health and CMV-seronegative.

This chain uses TRBV11-3 with TRBJ2-4; TRBD1 is a possible D gene (6 bases). CDR1 and CDR2 from the germline V gene are SGHNT and YENEEA. V was clipped by 3 bases and J by 0 bases, with 12 bases between them. The CDR3 is 16 amino acids. In DNA, the CDR3 is TGTGCCAGCAGCTTCGACCCCAGGGGAGCCAAAAACATTCAGTACTTC. Translated: CASSFDPRGAKNIQYF.

The gene calls are TRBV28 and TRBJ2-7; 8 bases agree with TRBD1. The CDR3 is 13 amino acids. V lost 8 bases and J lost 3; bases outside the gene matches: 6. Germline assignment: CDR1 MDHEN and CDR2 SYDVKM. The CDR3 is CASGDRLLYEQYF. DNA of the CDR3: TGTGCCAGCGGGGACAGGCTGCTCTACGAGCAGTACTTC.

The chain uses TRBV10-3 and TRBJ2-7, with TRBD2 identical over 11 bases. The CDR3 is made up of 16 amino acids. CDR1 is ENHRY and CDR2 is SYGVKD in the germline V gene. The V segment lost 4 bases and the J segment 3 bases; nucleotides outside the gene matches: 8. The CDR3 DNA follows: TGTGCCATCAGTGTATCTCCCGGGACTAGCGGCTACGAGCAGTACTTC. It yields the protein CAISVSPGTSGYEQYF.

CDR3 amino acids: CASEPGHGNQPQHF. DNA for the CDR3: TGTGCCAGTGAGCCGGGACATGGAAATCAGCCCCAGCATTTT. The rearrangement links TRBV21-1 to TRBJ1-5; the D segment call TRBD1 is taken from the table without a DNA check. TRBV21-1 has pseudogene status. This CDR3 is 14 amino acids long.

The chain couples TRBV28 to TRBJ2-7, with TRBD2 as a possible D gene (5 bases). V was trimmed by 6 bases and J by 7 bases, leaving 19 bases between them. Germline V CDR1 and CDR2: MDHEN, SYDVKM. The CDR3 runs 14 residues. The CDR3 sequence: CASRPADRGGEQYF. The DNA for the CDR3 is TGTGCCAGCAGGCCTGCCGATCGGGGTGGGGAGCAGTACTTC.

The rearrangement joins TRBV2 to TRBJ1-2; 7 nucleotides agree with TRBD1. V lost 6 bases, J lost 3 bases, and 13 bases stayed unmatched. The CDR3 loop spans 16 amino acids. Germline lookup yields CDR1 SNHLY and CDR2 FYNNEI. Written as DNA, the CDR3 is TGTGCCAGCAGCTTGACAGGGAGAGAAGTTTACTATGGCTACACCTTC. Amino acids: CASSLTGREVYYGYTF. The whole variable domain, filled in from reference TRBV2 and TRBJ1-2, reads EPEVTQTPSHQVTQMGQEVILRCVPISNHLYFYWYRQILGQKVEFLVSFYNNEISEKSEIFDDQFSVERPDGSNFTLKIRSTKLEDSAMYFCASSLTGREVYYGYTFGSGTRLTVV.

The gene calls are TRBV5-1 and TRBJ2-7; D not resolved. The V gene's germline CDR1 is SGHRS and CDR2 YFSETQ. V was cut by 4 bases and J by 3 bases, with 11 bases left in between. The CDR3 is 13 amino acids. CDR3 sequence reads: CASSQSLGYEQYF. CDR3 DNA: TGCGCCAGCAGCCAAAGCCTAGGCTACGAGCAGTACTTC.

The J gene is TRBJ1-2, the V gene TRBV2; no reliable D call. Germline values: CDR1 SNHLY, CDR2 FYNNEI. Trimming took 0 bases from V and 0 from J, leaving 5 bases between them. The CDR3 has 14 amino acids. The CDR3 loop is CASSEAPANYGYTF. For the CDR3, the DNA is TGTGCCAGCAGTGAAGCGCCGGCTAACTATGGCTACACCTTC.

The genes are TRBV5-6 and TRBJ1-3; tentatively, D is TRBD1 (5 bases). The ends were cut back, 2 bases at V and 0 bases at J, with 9 bases in the middle. This CDR3 has 15 amino acids. Looked up from germline, CDR1 is SGHDT and CDR2 is YYEEEE. The CDR3, as DNA: TGTGCCAGCAGCTTACCAGGGCCCTCTGGAAACACCATATATTTT. It encodes CASSLPGPSGNTIYF.

This clone was counted a few times. This rearrangement joins TRBV6-1 to TRBJ1-5, with 8 bases that match TRBD1. V shed 2 bases and J 11 bases; nucleotides not matched to a gene: 11. This CDR3 has 15 amino acids. The germline V gene encodes CDR1 MNHNS and CDR2 SASEGT. The CDR3 nucleotides are TGTGCCAGCAGTGAAAGAGAGGCAGGGGGCTGGACCCAGCATTTT. It is translated as CASSEREAGGWTQHF.

The CDR3 DNA is TGTGCCAGCAGTGACTATGGGGGGAAGACCCAGTACTTC. Translating gives CASSDYGGKTQYF. V usage is TRBV6-4 and J usage is TRBJ2-5; tentative D call: TRBD2 (6 bases). Germline V gene sequence: CDR1 MRHNA, CDR2 SNTAGT. Trimming left V 1 base short and J 6 bases short, with 9 bases between. CDR3 length: 13 amino acids.

This chain joins TRBV29-1 and TRBJ2-5, with D uncertain. The tail of the sequence fits TRBJ2-7 better, so the J call may be wrong. This CDR3 comprises 13 residues. Germline assignment: CDR1 SQVTM and CDR2 ANQGSEA. The CDR3 DNA sequence: TGCAGCGCGCTGGGCGGCGGAGACTACGAGCAGTACTTC. This gives the protein CSALGGGDYEQYF.

This chain uses TRBV2 with TRBJ2-7; D perhaps matches TRBD1 (5 bases). This CDR3 region has 14 residues. V was shortened by 7 bases and J by 0 bases, with 13 bases between the two germline ends. Germline CDR1 and CDR2: SNHLY and FYNNEI. CDR3 bases: TGTGCCAGCAAGGAGACAGCGAGCTCCTACGAGCAGTACTTC. Translating it yields CASKETASSYEQYF.

The genes are TRBV27 and TRBJ2-7, with 7 bases aligning to TRBD1. The V segment lost 5 bases and the J segment 2 bases; nucleotides outside the gene matches: 9. CDR1 MNHEY and CDR2 SMNVEV come from the germline V gene (reference sequence). There are 15 residues in the CDR3. CDR3 in amino acids: CASSLRTGRTYEQYF. The CDR3 DNA reads as TGTGCCAGCAGTCTAAGGACAGGCCGAACCTACGAGCAGTACTTC.

The chain's CDR3 is CASSPLGLAGVGTDTQYF. In nucleotides, the CDR3 is TGTGCCAGCAGCCCGCTAGGACTAGCGGGAGTGGGCACAGATACGCAGTATTTT. V gene TRBV11-3 combines with J gene TRBJ2-3; TRBD2 matches 13 bases. Trimming at V came to 5 bases and at J to 1 base, leaving 9 bases not matched to a gene. CDR1 is SGHNT, CDR2 YENEEA, per germline. The CDR3 loop spans 18 amino acids.

The chain links TRBV9 to TRBJ2-3, with 10 bases that match TRBD1. This CDR3 comprises 16 residues. Germline V gene data show CDR1 as SGDLS and CDR2 as YYNGEE. V shed 3 bases, J shed 5 bases, and the junction held 9 bases outside the gene matches. CDR3 nucleotide sequence: TGTGCCAGCAGCGCCCCTGACAGGGGGCGGTTAGATACGCAGTATTTT. Residues: CASSAPDRGRLDTQYF. The entire variable domain, with the rest obtained from reference TRBV9 and TRBJ2-3, is as follows: DSGVTQTPKHLITATGQRVTLRCSPRSGDLSVYWYQQSLDQGLQFLIQYYNGEERAKGNILERFSAQQFPDLHSELNLSSLELGDSALYFCASSAPDRGRLDTQYFGPGTRLTVL.

The chain employs TRBV6-6 and TRBJ2-2; possibly TRBD1 for D (6 bases). V lost 6 bases, J lost 6 bases, and 20 bases lay in between. Germline CDR1 is MNHNY and CDR2 is SVGAGI (reference sequence). CDR3 size: 16 residues. The CDR3 spells CASSSTQQGVSGELFF. The CDR3 DNA reads TGTGCCAGCAGCAGCACCCAACAGGGAGTCTCCGGGGAGCTGTTTTTT.

This clone came up once. This chain uses TRBV15 with TRBJ2-1; tentatively, D is TRBD2 (6 bases). Trimming left V 4 bases short and J 10 bases short, with 17 bases between. The CDR3 is 14 amino acids. In germline, CDR1 is LNHNV, CDR2 YYDKDF (reference sequence). The CDR3 coding sequence is TGTGCCACCAGCATGACTAGGGGTGGGTACGAGCAGTTCTTC. Its protein is CATSMTRGGYEQFF.

This chain uses TRBV9 with TRBJ2-3; 13 positions match TRBD2. Trimming cost V 0 bases and J 2 bases; bases outside gene matches: 12. Looked up from germline, CDR1 is SGDLS and CDR2 is YYNGEE. The CDR3 runs 20 residues. CDR3 sequence (DNA): TGTGCCAGCAGCGTAGCGACCTCGGGGGGACTAGCGGGATACACAGATACGCAGTATTTT. Translated: CASSVATSGGLAGYTDTQYF.

The chain is built from TRBV19 and TRBJ2-2; 7 nucleotides agree with TRBD1. The germline V gene has CDR1 LNHDA and CDR2 SQIVND (reference sequence). The CDR3 has 16 amino acids. V dropped 7 bases and J dropped 0; count of bases not matched to a gene: 8. The CDR3 here is CASTHGQGANTGELFF. The CDR3 bases are TGTGCCAGTACCCATGGGCAGGGGGCGAACACCGGGGAGCTGTTTTTT. Full variable domain (remainder filled in from reference TRBV19 and TRBJ2-2): DGGITQSPKYLFRKEGQNVTLSCEQNLNHDAMYWYRQDPGQGLRLIYYSQIVNDFQKGDIAEGYSVSREKKESFPLTVTSAQKNPTAFYLCASTHGQGANTGELFFGEGSRLTVL.

V and J are TRBV30 and TRBJ2-1; 9 bases align to TRBD2. J gave up 9 bases and V 8 bases, and 8 bases lay outside the gene matches. Germline CDR1 GTSNPN, CDR2 SVGIG (reference sequence). The CDR3 consists of 12 residues. The CDR3 region is CAMSRTSAEQFF. Here the CDR3 DNA reads TGTGCCATGTCACGGACTAGCGCTGAGCAGTTCTTC.

CDR3 amino acids: CASSVVAGGSADTQYF. The CDR3 region has the DNA TGTGCCAGCAGCGTAGTGGCGGGAGGCTCAGCAGATACGCAGTATTTT. The V gene is TRBV9, the J gene TRBJ2-3; TRBD2 matches 8 bases. The V and J ends lost 0 bases and 4 bases, in that order; junction bases with no gene match: 7. Germline V lookup: CDR1 SGDLS, CDR2 YYNGEE. This CDR3 is built from 16 residues.

This clone was observed a single time. V is TRBV4-3 and J is TRBJ1-2; a weak D match, TRBD1 (6 bases). Per the germline V gene, CDR1 is LGHNA and CDR2 is YSLEER. V dropped 0 bases and J dropped 8 bases, with 16 bases sitting between them. The CDR3 runs 15 residues. The CDR3 region has the DNA TGCGCCAGCAGCCAAGATTTACAGGGACCATGGGGCTACACCTTC. Amino acid sequence: CASSQDLQGPWGYTF.

This chain links TRBV6-1 with TRBJ2-3; D not certain. The length of the CDR3 is 13 residues. Per germline, CDR1 MNHNS and CDR2 SASEGT. With 5 bases removed from V and 0 bases from J, the gap between germline ends came to 6 bases. CDR3 region: CASSFQSTDTQYF. The CDR3 nucleotides are TGTGCCAGCAGTTTCCAAAGCACAGATACGCAGTATTTT.

The J gene is TRBJ1-5, the V gene TRBV6-5; a weak D match, TRBD1 (5 bases). With 7 bases removed from V and 4 bases from J, the gap between germline ends came to 17 bases. Germline CDR1 reads MNHEY; CDR2 reads SVGAGI. The length of the CDR3 is 15 residues. Here the CDR3 reads CASMSLTGGNQPQHF. The CDR3 coding sequence is TGTGCCAGCATGTCTCTCACAGGTGGTAATCAGCCCCAGCATTTT.

The chain recombines TRBV5-1 with TRBJ2-1; tentative D call: TRBD2 (6 bases). The germline gives CDR1 SGHRS, CDR2 YFSETQ. This CDR3 is 17 amino acids long. The germline V and J ends were trimmed by 4 bases and 6 bases, with 23 bases remaining between them. The DNA of the CDR3 is TGCGCCAGCAGCCTAGCCCCTCTTGGCGGGGCCCTCAATGAGCAGTTCTTC. This sequence encodes CASSLAPLGGALNEQFF.

In the case of this clone: One end of the junction fails to match germline, which may point to a read error. This chain links TRBV28 with TRBJ2-2; tentative D call: TRBD2 (6 bases). The CDR3 runs 14 residues. Germline values: CDR1 MDHEN, CDR2 SYDVKM. The CDR3 nucleotides read TGTGCCGGCAGATGGGGGAGGACCACCGGGGAGCTGTTTTTT. Translating it yields CAGRWGRTTGELFF.

The chain links TRBV1 to TRBJ2-1; TRBD2, the table's D call, lacks a check against the DNA. TRBV1 is designated a pseudogene. This CDR3 contains 16 residues. The CDR3 DNA reads as TGCACCAGCAGCCAAGATGGACCGGGAGCATACAATGAGCAGTTCTTC. Protein product: CTSSQDGPGAYNEQFF.

The chain links TRBV14 to TRBJ2-1, with TRBD2 identical over 7 bases. The CDR3 is made up of 14 amino acids. From germline, CDR1 is SGHDN and CDR2 FVKESK. With V trimmed by 5 bases and J by 10 bases, 11 bases remained unmatched. The CDR3, as DNA: TGTGCCAGCAGCGAAGCCCTGGGGGGGTACGAGCAGTTCTTC. Translated, it gives CASSEALGGYEQFF.